Below are 26 T cell receptor beta chains sequenced from a single sample in a study of CD8+CD57+ T cells in acquired aplastic anemia. The template used for profiling TCR beta VDJ and CDR3 was genomic DNA. TCRdb ran MiXCR on the reads and lists one entry per CDR3 protein. This sample yields around 200,000 distinct CDR3 sequences, of which over 40% are seen a single time; about 1.8% belongs to the top ten. Patients selected for sequencing had displayed CD8+CD57+ cell expansion by flow cytometry. Material: sorted CD4+, CD8+, or CD8+CD57+ T cells (not recorded which) from PBMCs. These receptors originate from a human donor with aplastic anemia.

This clonotype was recorded many times. V is TRBV19 and J is TRBJ2-1, with 9 bases fitting TRBD2. Trimming removed 4 bases from V and 2 bases from J; junction bases left unmatched: 0. CDR1 is LNHDA and CDR2 is SQIVND in the germline V gene (reference sequence). The length of the CDR3 is 14 residues. The CDR3 DNA sequence: TGTGCCAGTAGTAAGCGGGAGGCCTACAATGAGCAGTTCTTC. Its protein product is CASSKREAYNEQFF. Filled out from reference TRBV19 and TRBJ2-1, the complete variable domain reads DGGITQSPKYLFRKEGQNVTLSCEQNLNHDAMYWYRQDPGQGLRLIYYSQIVNDFQKGDIAEGYSVSREKKESFPLTVTSAQKNPTAFYLCASSKREAYNEQFFGPGTRLTVL.

The CDR3 coding sequence is TGCAGTGCTGCGGGGGGGGGACAGGGAGAGACCCAGTACTTC. It specifies CSAAGGGQGETQYF. V usage is TRBV20-1 and J usage is TRBJ2-5; D is perhaps TRBD1 or TRBD2 (9 bases each). Germline values: CDR1 DFQATT, CDR2 SNEGSKA (reference sequence). The CDR3 runs to 14 residues. Trimming pared 5 bases from V and 4 bases from J, leaving 17 bases between.

CDR3 loop: CASSVGTRGGRSTDTQYF. CDR3 nucleotide sequence: TGTGCCAGCAGCGTTGGTACACGCGGGGGTCGAAGCACAGATACGCAGTATTTT. The chain has TRBV9 and TRBJ2-3; 7 bases fit TRBD2. V was pared by 2 bases and J by 0 bases, with 12 bases of the junction left unmatched. CDR1 is SGDLS and CDR2 is YYNGEE in the germline V gene. The CDR3 is 18 amino acids.

This clonotype was observed at least ten times. The chain has TRBV9 and TRBJ2-5; either TRBD1 or TRBD2 may fit D (6 bases each). With 2 bases removed from V and 5 bases from J, the gap between germline ends came to 10 bases. The germline V gene has CDR1 SGDLS and CDR2 YYNGEE. The CDR3 has 13 amino acids. The CDR3 is CASSVTGRETQYF. As DNA, the CDR3 is TGTGCCAGCAGCGTCACAGGGAGGGAGACCCAGTACTTC.

The genes are TRBV5-5 and TRBJ2-7; D is uncertain. CDR1 and CDR2 from the germline V gene are SGHKS and YYEKEE (reference sequence). This CDR3 has 13 amino acids. V was pared by 0 bases and J by 6 bases, with 10 bases between. CDR3 bases: TGTGCCAGCAGCTTGGTGGGGAAGGGCGAGCAGTACTTC. Encoded protein: CASSLVGKGEQYF.

V and J are TRBV7-9 and TRBJ1-4, with a weak D call TRBD1 (6 bases). The V end lost 5 bases, the J end lost 4 bases, and 14 bases lay between the germline ends. Germline lookup yields CDR1 SEHNR and CDR2 FQNEAQ (reference sequence). The CDR3 consists of 15 residues. This CDR3 is CASSLSRGYNEKLFF. The DNA of the CDR3 is TGTGCCAGCAGCCTGAGCAGGGGATATAATGAAAAACTGTTTTTT.

This clonotype appeared many times. A read error may explain this, as a much larger clone is one base away. The conserved phenylalanine or tryptophan normally closing the CDR3 is absent here, so this likely arose from a read error. The rearrangement joins TRBV20-1 to TRBJ1-6; tentatively, D is TRBD1 (5 bases). This CDR3 contains 14 residues. Germline CDR1 and CDR2: DFQATT and SNEGSKA (reference sequence). The V end was cut by 0 bases, the J end by 5 bases, with 8 bases between. CDR3: CSAREGRNNSPLHL. The CDR3 nucleotides read TGCAGTGCTAGAGAGGGGCGGAATAATTCACCCCTCCACCTT.

V usage is TRBV20-1 and J usage is TRBJ2-5; 7 bases are shared with TRBD1. The germline V gene has CDR1 DFQATT and CDR2 SNEGSKA (reference sequence). The CDR3 runs 12 residues. With V trimmed by 6 bases and J by 3 bases, 4 bases remained unmatched. In DNA, the CDR3 is TGCAGTGCATGGGACAGCGAAGAGACCCAGTACTTC. Protein product: CSAWDSEETQYF.

The rearrangement uses TRBV11-2 and TRBJ1-5; D remains ambiguous. Trimming stripped 3 bases from V and 1 base from J, with 10 bases between. This CDR3 contains 15 residues. The V gene's germline CDR1 is SGHAT and CDR2 FQNNGV. In DNA form, the CDR3 reads TGTGCCAGCAGCTTGGAGGGAGGAAGCAATCAGCCCCAGCATTTT. Its translation: CASSLEGGSNQPQHF.

In this sample, this clonotype turned up many times. This chain uses TRBV7-6 with TRBJ1-4; D unclear. The CDR3 sequence is 14 residues long. Germline-derived CDR1 and CDR2 are SGHVS and FNYEAQ. V was clipped by 5 bases and J by 0 bases, with 7 bases between them. In DNA form, the CDR3 reads TGTGCCAGCAGCCCCCTTCCAACTAATGAAAAACTGTTTTTT. Translating gives CASSPLPTNEKLFF.

V usage is TRBV11-2 and J usage is TRBJ2-5; D is uncertain. V shed 6 bases and J shed 4 bases, with 18 bases lying between them. Looked up from germline, CDR1 is SGHAT and CDR2 is FQNNGV. The CDR3 has 15 residues. CDR3 nucleotides: TGTGCCAGCAGTGAAACTATTCTGACGGGAGAGACCCAGTACTTC. Translated, it gives CASSETILTGETQYF. Looking up the rest from reference TRBV11-2 and TRBJ2-5 gives the full variable domain: EAGVAQSPRYKIIEKRQSVAFWCNPISGHATLYWYQQILGQGPKLLIQFQNNGVVDDSQLPKDRFSAERLKGVDSTLKIQPAKLEDSAVYLCASSETILTGETQYFGPGTRLLVL.

The chain recombines TRBV5-1 with TRBJ2-1, with 10 nucleotides matching TRBD2. The CDR3 consists of 15 residues. CDR1 and CDR2 from the germline V gene are SGHRS and YFSETQ. The J segment lost 9 bases and the V segment lost 7 bases, leaving 13 bases of the junction unmatched. The CDR3 DNA reads TGCGCCAGCCACCCAGCGGGAGGGGGGCACAGTGAGCAGTTCTTC. Its protein product is CASHPAGGGHSEQFF.

This clonotype was observed many times. The CDR3 sequence: CASSPVQFF. For the CDR3, the DNA is TGTGCCAGCTCCCCGGTGCAGTTCTTC. The rearrangement links TRBV18 to TRBJ2-1; D ambiguous. With 6 bases removed from V and 12 bases from J, the gap between germline ends came to 6 bases. CDR1 and CDR2 from the germline V gene are KGHSH and LQKENI. The CDR3 is 9 residues long.

This clonotype was found once. The chain links TRBV24-1 to TRBJ2-1; 7 positions match TRBD2. The germline V gene encodes CDR1 KGHDR and CDR2 SFDVKD. Trimming took 7 bases from V and 6 from J; bases not matched to a gene: 11. This CDR3 contains 15 residues. The CDR3, as DNA: TGTGCCACCAGATCAGGAAGGGACTACCTCAATGAGCAGTTCTTC. Its protein is CATRSGRDYLNEQFF.

This clonotype was seen a few times. This sequence joins TRBV24-1 and TRBJ1-5, with 10 positions matching TRBD1. V shed 7 bases and J 3 bases; nucleotides not matched to a gene: 2. Germline V CDR1 and CDR2: KGHDR, SFDVKD. The CDR3 length is 14 residues. CDR3 in amino acids: CATRDRGYNQPQHF. CDR3 in DNA: TGTGCCACCAGGGACAGGGGGTACAATCAGCCCCAGCATTTT.

Only a few counts were recorded for this clonotype. DNA for the CDR3: TGTGCCATCAGTACTAGCGGGGGGGCCTACGAGCAGTACTTC. Its protein product is CAISTSGGAYEQYF. The chain combines TRBV10-3 with TRBJ2-7, with 13 bases fitting TRBD2. The CDR3 is 14 amino acids. With 5 bases clipped from V and 2 bases from J, the junction kept 0 bases outside the gene matches. Germline V gives CDR1 ENHRY, CDR2 SYGVKD.

This clonotype has ten or more counts. This chain connects TRBV7-9 to TRBJ2-7, with D possibly TRBD1 on 5 matching bases. The ends were cut back, 5 bases at V and 6 bases at J, with 14 bases in the middle. Germline V gene lookup returns CDR1 SEHNR and CDR2 FQNEAQ (reference sequence). The CDR3 has 13 amino acids. The CDR3 here is CASSGRVSPEQYF. The CDR3 DNA reads as TGTGCCAGCAGCGGCAGGGTCTCCCCCGAGCAGTACTTC.

The chain has TRBV2 and TRBJ2-2, with D perhaps TRBD1 (5 bases). V was clipped by 3 bases and J by 2 bases, with 10 bases between them. The CDR3 length is 15 residues. Germline V gene sequence: CDR1 SNHLY, CDR2 FYNNEI. CDR3 protein: CASSERQGNTGELFF. Here the CDR3 DNA reads TGTGCCAGCAGTGAGAGGCAGGGAAACACCGGGGAGCTGTTTTTT.

The rearrangement joins TRBV20-1 to TRBJ2-3; D gene uncertain. The CDR3 consists of 13 residues. From germline, CDR1 is DFQATT and CDR2 SNEGSKA (reference sequence). The V end was cut by 3 bases, the J end by 4 bases, with 11 bases between. CDR3 region: CSARTAGADTQYF. The CDR3 region has the DNA TGCAGTGCTAGGACCGCTGGGGCAGATACGCAGTATTTT.

With regard to this clonotype: This sequence may be a read error, since a much larger clone differs from it by one base. The V call is TRBV3-1, the J call TRBJ2-2; D possibly corresponds to TRBD2 (5 bases). CDR3 length: 13 amino acids. Germline V gene lookup returns CDR1 LGHDT and CDR2 YNNKEL (reference sequence). The CDR3 reads CASSQVRTGELSF. The CDR3 nucleotides are TGTGCCAGCAGCCAAGTGCGCACCGGGGAGCTGTCTTTT.

This clonotype came up many times. The chain has TRBV4-2 and TRBJ2-5; 7 bases line up with TRBD2. Germline CDR1 reads LGHNA; CDR2 reads YNFKEQ. The J segment lost 4 bases and the V segment lost 0 bases, leaving 8 bases of the junction unmatched. The CDR3 is 16 residues long. The CDR3, as DNA: TGTGCCAGCAGCCAAGATACGGGAGGAGGAAGAGAGACCCAGTACTTC. It is translated as CASSQDTGGGRETQYF.

J is TRBJ1-2 and V is TRBV2; D is possibly TRBD1 (6 bases). Per the germline V gene, CDR1 is SNHLY and CDR2 is FYNNEI. Trimming left V 3 bases short and J 0 bases short, with 17 bases between. The CDR3 covers 17 residues. The CDR3, as DNA: TGTGCCAGCAGTGACTTTTTGGGGGCGCTAGCTAACTATGGCTACACCTTC. Protein product: CASSDFLGALANYGYTF.

This clonotype appeared many times. The J gene is TRBJ1-1, the V gene TRBV6-2 or TRBV6-3, with D perhaps matching TRBD1 (5 bases). Germline V gives CDR1 MNHEY, CDR2 SVGEGT. CDR3 length: 13 amino acids. Trimming left V 4 bases short and J 4 bases short, with 10 bases between. DNA of the CDR3: TGTGCCAGCAGTTTAATGAGGGGCACTGAAGCTTTCTTT. Protein: CASSLMRGTEAFF.

This chain uses TRBV24-1 with TRBJ1-1; 9 bases map to TRBD1. The CDR3 totals 14 residues. The germline V gene encodes CDR1 KGHDR and CDR2 SFDVKD. J gave up 1 base and V 9 bases, and 5 bases lay outside the gene matches. CDR3 in DNA: TGTGCCACCCGGGGGACAGGGCGGAACACTGAAGCTTTCTTT. Encoded protein: CATRGTGRNTEAFF.

This sequence joins TRBV10-3 and TRBJ2-3; 9 bases are a match to TRBD2. Looked up from germline, CDR1 is ENHRY and CDR2 is SYGVKD. The CDR3 has 16 residues. V was pared by 0 bases and J by 3 bases, with 4 bases of the junction left unmatched. In DNA form, the CDR3 reads TGTGCCATCAGTGAGTCTGGCGGGAGGGGAACAGATACGCAGTATTTT. Translating it yields CAISESGGRGTDTQYF.

CDR3 protein: CASAGGDGSYEQYF. The CDR3 nucleotides are TGTGCCAGCGCCGGGGGGGACGGGTCCTACGAGCAGTACTTC. The V gene is TRBV18, the J gene TRBJ2-7; 8 bases are shared with TRBD2. Germline CDR1 KGHSH, CDR2 LQKENI. V trimming: 8 bases; J trimming: 1 base; junction bases outside the gene matches: 7. CDR3 length: 14 residues.